Following are 25 T cell receptor beta chains from one sample sequenced in a study of a mutant IDH1 vaccine in newly diagnosed glioma. Time point given: week 47, end of study. The investigators gave 300 ug of mutant IDH1 20-mer peptide in each vaccine dose, together with topical imiquimod. The repertoire was sequenced with immunoSEQ multiplex PCR; TCRdb's copy has only in-frame clones and lacks some. The table shows some 62,000 clones, with roughly four fifths occurring only once. Their specific antigens are unknown. The sample was PBMCs, taken from a glioma patient whose treatment included an IDH1 peptide vaccine. These receptors came from a man younger than 45 with glioma.

This sequence joins TRBV20-1 and TRBJ2-1; D is ambiguous. The CDR3 runs 11 residues. Germline loops: CDR1 DFQATT, CDR2 SNEGSKA (reference sequence). Trimming stripped 1 base from V and 7 bases from J, with 5 bases between. CDR3 DNA sequence: TGCAGTGCTAGAGGTTTAAATGAGCAGTTCTTC. This sequence encodes CSARGLNEQFF.

The J gene is TRBJ2-7, the V gene TRBV6-6; the D gene is possibly TRBD1 (5 bases). V lost 2 bases and J lost 6, with 8 bases in between. Germline V CDR1 and CDR2: MNHNY, SVGAGI (reference sequence). The CDR3 covers 12 residues. The chain's CDR3 is CASSYPTVEQYF. The CDR3 nucleotides read TGTGCCAGCAGTTACCCGACAGTCGAGCAGTACTTC.

The chain employs TRBV10-1 and TRBJ1-1; 7 bases line up with TRBD1. This CDR3 has 15 residues. V was clipped by 0 bases and J by 1 base; unmatched bases: 2. CDR1 and CDR2 from the germline V gene are WNHNN and SYGVQD (reference sequence). The CDR3 reads CASSESNRGNTEAFF. CDR3 nucleotide sequence: TGCGCCAGCAGTGAGTCGAACAGGGGGAACACTGAAGCTTTCTTT.

V usage is TRBV14 and J usage is TRBJ1-2; D perhaps matches TRBD1 (6 bases). The germline CDR1 and CDR2 sequences are SGHDN and FVKESK. This CDR3 has 13 amino acids. Trimming stripped 4 bases from V and 8 bases from J, with 14 bases between. Written as DNA, the CDR3 is TGTGCCAGCAGCCTCGAGGGGGTATGGGGCTACACCTTC. As protein: CASSLEGVWGYTF.

This chain connects TRBV28 to TRBJ1-2; no clear D. Germline CDR1 and CDR2: MDHEN and SYDVKM. This CDR3 is built from 14 residues. With 5 bases removed from V and 8 bases from J, the gap between germline ends came to 18 bases. Written as DNA, the CDR3 is TGTGCCAGCAGTCTCACCGGGAGGGCGGGAGGCTACACCTTC. Translating gives CASSLTGRAGGYTF.

V gene TRBV9 combines with J gene TRBJ1-1; no reliable D call. This CDR3 is built from 12 residues. Germline V gene data show CDR1 as SGDLS and CDR2 as YYNGEE. V gave up 3 bases and J gave up 2 bases, with 5 bases separating them. Here the CDR3 reads CASSGANTEAFF. For the CDR3, the DNA is TGTGCCAGCAGCGGAGCTAACACTGAAGCTTTCTTT. Combining the CDR3 with reference TRBV9 and TRBJ1-1 gives the whole variable domain DSGVTQTPKHLITATGQRVTLRCSPRSGDLSVYWYQQSLDQGLQFLIQYYNGEERAKGNILERFSAQQFPDLHSELNLSSLELGDSALYFCASSGANTEAFFGQGTRLTVV.

The V call is TRBV27, the J call TRBJ2-5; 13 nucleotides align to TRBD2. Looked up from germline, CDR1 is MNHEY and CDR2 is SMNVEV (reference sequence). This CDR3 is 15 amino acids long. V shed 6 bases and J 1 base; nucleotides not matched to a gene: 2. CDR3 loop: CASRRLAGGQETQYF. The DNA for the CDR3 is TGTGCCAGCAGGAGACTAGCGGGGGGCCAAGAGACCCAGTACTTC.

J is TRBJ2-7 and V is TRBV5-4, with TRBD2 matching 15 bases. Germline V CDR1 and CDR2: SGHNT, YYREEE (reference sequence). This CDR3 comprises 17 residues. With V trimmed by 2 bases and J by 2 bases, 5 bases remained unmatched. As DNA, the CDR3 is TGTGCCAGCAGCTTCGGACTAGCGGGGGGGCAGACCTACGAGCAGTACTTC. This translates into CASSFGLAGGQTYEQYF. The full variable domain, completed using reference TRBV5-4 and TRBJ2-7, is ETGVTQSPTHLIKTRGQQVTLRCSSQSGHNTVSWYQQALGQGPQFIFQYYREEENGRGNFPPRFSGLQFPNYSSELNVNALELDDSALYLCASSFGLAGGQTYEQYFGPGTRLTVT.

The rearrangement joins TRBV11-2 to TRBJ2-3, with D possibly called TRBD1 or TRBD2 (5 bases each). This CDR3 region has 18 residues. The V end lost 1 base, the J end lost 0 bases, and 17 bases lay between the germline ends. Germline V gives CDR1 SGHAT, CDR2 FQNNGV. CDR3 bases: TGTGCCAGCAGCTTAGCCCGGACAAGGGACCCTAGCACAGATACGCAGTATTTT. This gives the protein CASSLARTRDPSTDTQYF.

The chain combines TRBV12-5 with TRBJ2-3; 9 positions match TRBD2. Losses at the gene ends were 1 base for V and 5 bases for J; bases not matched to a gene: 13. Germline values: CDR1 LGHNT, CDR2 FRNRAP. This CDR3 is 18 amino acids long. The CDR3 sequence is CASGLARIERGVQDTQYF. CDR3 DNA: TGTGCTAGTGGTTTGGCACGGATTGAGCGGGGGGTACAAGATACGCAGTATTTT. Filled out from reference TRBV12-5 and TRBJ2-3, the complete variable domain reads DARVTQTPRHKVTEMGQEVTMRCQPILGHNTVFWYRQTMMQGLELLAYFRNRAPLDDSGMPKDRFSAEMPDATLATLKIQPSEPRDSAVYFCASGLARIERGVQDTQYFGPGTRLTVL.

This clone was counted between two and nine times. J is TRBJ1-1 and V is TRBV27, with TRBD1 matching 7 bases. Trimming cost V 4 bases and J 12 bases; bases outside gene matches: 14. The CDR3 extends over 14 amino acids. The germline V gene has CDR1 MNHEY and CDR2 SMNVEV (reference sequence). CDR3 residues: CASSSAPITGETFF. DNA for the CDR3: TGTGCCAGCAGTTCAGCCCCTATCACAGGGGAGACTTTCTTT.

The chain links TRBV6-5 to TRBJ2-7, with 9 nucleotides matching TRBD2. Germline V CDR1 and CDR2: MNHEY, SVGAGI. This CDR3 spans 14 amino acids. V dropped 6 bases and J dropped 3; count of bases not matched to a gene: 6. The CDR3 nucleotides read TGTGCCAGCAGAGGGACTAGCTTCCTCTACGAGCAGTACTTC. This sequence encodes CASRGTSFLYEQYF.

V is TRBV7-8 and J is TRBJ1-3; 7 bases agree with TRBD1. There are 16 residues in the CDR3. Germline V CDR1 and CDR2: SGHVS, FQNEAQ. V was pared by 3 bases and J by 0 bases, with 5 bases of the junction left unmatched. The CDR3 DNA reads TGTGCCAGCAGCTTGCGGGGGGACAGCTCTGGAAACACCATATATTTT. Translation gives CASSLRGDSSGNTIYF.

In its sample, this clone was seen a few times. The chain carries TRBV19 and TRBJ2-1, with 12 bases lining up with TRBD2. Germline V gene lookup returns CDR1 LNHDA and CDR2 SQIVND (reference sequence). This CDR3 has 16 residues. The trim removed 5 bases at V and 6 bases at J, leaving 8 bases unmatched. The DNA for the CDR3 is TGTGCCAGTAGTGGACGACTAGCGGGGGCCCCCAATGAGCAGTTCTTC. The encoded protein is CASSGRLAGAPNEQFF.

The chain combines TRBV6-5 with TRBJ1-2; 11 bases align to TRBD1. Germline-derived CDR1 and CDR2 are MNHEY and SVGAGI. V shed 5 bases, J shed 8 bases, and the junction held 7 bases outside the gene matches. The CDR3 covers 14 residues. CDR3 nucleotides: TGTGCCAGCAGTCCAGGACAGGGGGCTGGGGGCTACACCTTC. Its protein product is CASSPGQGAGGYTF.

This chain uses TRBV4-1 with TRBJ2-5; TRBD2 matches at 12 bases. Losses at the gene ends were 0 bases for V and 5 bases for J; bases not matched to a gene: 7. The germline V gene has CDR1 MGHRA and CDR2 YSYEKL. This CDR3 contains 17 residues. CDR3 nucleotide sequence: TGCGCCAGCAGCCAAGATGGGCTAGCGGGGGGGCGGGAGACCCAGTACTTC. Translated: CASSQDGLAGGRETQYF.

V usage is TRBV18 and J usage is TRBJ1-4; D unclear. Trimming shortened V by 5 bases and J by 4 bases, and 20 bases separated the two germline ends. This CDR3 region has 17 residues. Germline V lookup: CDR1 KGHSH, CDR2 LQKENI. The CDR3, as DNA: TGTGCCAGCTCAGCATTCGGTCTAGGGAGAGATAATGAAAAACTGTTTTTT. Translation gives CASSAFGLGRDNEKLFF. The whole variable domain, remainder taken from reference TRBV18 and TRBJ1-4, is NAGVMQNPRHLVRRRGQEARLRCSPMKGHSHVYWYRQLPEEGLKFMVYLQKENIIDESGMPKERFSAEFPKEGPSILRIQQVVRGDSAAYFCASSAFGLGRDNEKLFFGSGTQLSVL.

This clone was observed a handful of times. The V call is TRBV5-1, the J call TRBJ1-6, with D perhaps TRBD1 (5 bases). V shed 4 bases and J shed 6 bases, with 14 bases lying between them. CDR1 is SGHRS and CDR2 is YFSETQ in the germline V gene. This CDR3 has 15 amino acids. The CDR3 loop is CASSGTPISNSPLHF. For the CDR3, the DNA is TGCGCCAGCAGCGGGACCCCGATCAGTAATTCACCCCTCCACTTT.

The CDR3 is CASSQTFTSVSYEQYF. The DNA of the CDR3 is TGTGCCAGCAGCCAAACTTTTACATCTGTGAGCTACGAGCAGTACTTC. The chain joins TRBV14 to TRBJ2-7, with D unclear. Trimming took off 2 bases at V and 3 bases at J, with 17 bases between the two ends. In germline, CDR1 is SGHDN, CDR2 FVKESK. This CDR3 is built from 16 residues.

This clone was seen just once. The chain carries TRBV4-2 and TRBJ2-7, with 8 bases lining up with TRBD1. The trim removed 0 bases at V and 4 bases at J, leaving 8 bases unmatched. Germline V gene lookup returns CDR1 LGHNA and CDR2 YNFKEQ. The CDR3 contains 16 residues. CDR3 region: CASSQDSQGAPYEQYF. CDR3 nucleotides: TGTGCCAGCAGCCAAGATTCCCAGGGGGCGCCGTACGAGCAGTACTTC.

This clone was found a few times. V gene TRBV30 combines with J gene TRBJ1-4; no firm D call. This CDR3 comprises 16 residues. The germline V gene encodes CDR1 GTSNPN and CDR2 SVGIG (reference sequence). V gave up 2 bases and J gave up 0 bases, with 13 bases separating them. CDR3 bases: TGTGCCTGGAGTCTATCAAGGACTGCAACTAATGAAAAACTGTTTTTT. Residues: CAWSLSRTATNEKLFF.

The chain recombines TRBV10-3 with TRBJ2-3; 10 bases are a match to TRBD2. The trim removed 5 bases at V and 0 bases at J, leaving 8 bases unmatched. CDR1 and CDR2 from the germline V gene are ENHRY and SYGVKD. The CDR3 is 17 amino acids. The chain's CDR3 is CAISPGLAHQSTDTQYF. In DNA form, the CDR3 reads TGTGCCATCAGTCCGGGACTAGCGCACCAGAGCACAGATACGCAGTATTTT.

The chain has TRBV7-9 and TRBJ1-5, with TRBD1 identical over 9 bases. Trimming at V came to 1 base and at J to 4 bases, leaving 5 bases not matched to a gene. The V gene's germline CDR1 is SEHNR and CDR2 FQNEAQ (reference sequence). This CDR3 region has 16 residues. The CDR3, as DNA: TGTGCCAGCAGCTTAGGTAGGGACAGGGTGAATCAGCCCCAGCATTTT. Its translation is CASSLGRDRVNQPQHF. Using reference TRBV7-9 and TRBJ1-5 for the parts outside the CDR3, the full variable domain is DTGVSQNPRHKITKRGQNVTFRCDPISEHNRLYWYRQTLGQGPEFLTYFQNEAQLEKSRLLSDRFSAERPKGSFSTLEIQRTEQGDSAMYLCASSLGRDRVNQPQHFGDGTRLSIL.

The chain has TRBV19 and TRBJ2-2, with D possibly TRBD2 on 6 matching bases. Germline V gene data show CDR1 as LNHDA and CDR2 as SQIVND (reference sequence). V was trimmed by 6 bases and J by 3 bases, leaving 17 bases between them. The length of the CDR3 is 16 residues. CDR3 residues: CASSLERTGDTGELFF. In nucleotides, the CDR3 is TGTGCCAGTAGCCTAGAGAGAACGGGGGACACCGGGGAGCTGTTTTTT.

The chain recombines TRBV6-5 with TRBJ2-6, with 7 nucleotides matching TRBD2. Germline assignment: CDR1 MNHEY and CDR2 SVGAGI. This CDR3 contains 15 residues. Unmatched junction bases numbered 4, after V lost 6 bases and J lost 2 bases. In DNA, the CDR3 is TGTGCCAGCAGGGGAGGGTCGGCTGGGGCCAACGTCCTGACTTTC. Translation gives CASRGGSAGANVLTF.